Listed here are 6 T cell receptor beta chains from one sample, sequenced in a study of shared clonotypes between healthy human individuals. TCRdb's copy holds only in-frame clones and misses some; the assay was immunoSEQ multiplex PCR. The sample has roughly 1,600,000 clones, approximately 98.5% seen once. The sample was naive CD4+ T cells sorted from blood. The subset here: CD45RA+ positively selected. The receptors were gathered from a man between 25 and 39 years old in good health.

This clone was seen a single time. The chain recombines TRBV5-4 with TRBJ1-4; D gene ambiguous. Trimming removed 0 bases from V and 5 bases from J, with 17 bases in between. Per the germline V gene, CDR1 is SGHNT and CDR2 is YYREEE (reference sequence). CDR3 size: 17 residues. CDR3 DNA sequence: TGTGCCAGCAGCTTGGCTCCCCCGGGATACCTCAATGAAAAACTGTTTTTT. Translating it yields CASSLAPPGYLNEKLFF. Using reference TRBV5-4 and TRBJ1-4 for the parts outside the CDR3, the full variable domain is ETGVTQSPTHLIKTRGQQVTLRCSSQSGHNTVSWYQQALGQGPQFIFQYYREEENGRGNFPPRFSGLQFPNYSSELNVNALELDDSALYLCASSLAPPGYLNEKLFFGSGTQLSVL.

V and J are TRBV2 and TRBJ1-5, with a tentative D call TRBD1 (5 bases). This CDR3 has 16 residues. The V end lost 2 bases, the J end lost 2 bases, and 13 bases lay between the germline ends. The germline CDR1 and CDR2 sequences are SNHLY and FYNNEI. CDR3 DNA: TGTGCCAGCAGTGAATGGCGGGGGGAAGGCAATCAGCCCCAGCATTTT. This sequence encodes CASSEWRGEGNQPQHF.

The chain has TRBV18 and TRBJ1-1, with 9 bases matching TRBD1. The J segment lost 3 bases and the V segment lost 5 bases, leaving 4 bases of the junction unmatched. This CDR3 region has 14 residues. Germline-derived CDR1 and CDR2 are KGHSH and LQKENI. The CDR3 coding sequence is TGTGCCAGCTCAACTGACAGGGGGGACACTGAAGCTTTCTTT. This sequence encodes CASSTDRGDTEAFF. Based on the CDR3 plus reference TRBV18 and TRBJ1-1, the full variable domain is NAGVMQNPRHLVRRRGQEARLRCSPMKGHSHVYWYRQLPEEGLKFMVYLQKENIIDESGMPKERFSAEFPKEGPSILRIQQVVRGDSAAYFCASSTDRGDTEAFFGQGTRLTVV.

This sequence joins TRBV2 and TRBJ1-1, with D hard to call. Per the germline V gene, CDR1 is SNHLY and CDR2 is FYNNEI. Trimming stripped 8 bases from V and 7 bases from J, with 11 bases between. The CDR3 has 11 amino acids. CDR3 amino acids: CASFLTIEAFF. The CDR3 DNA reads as TGTGCCAGCTTTCTGACAATTGAAGCTTTCTTT.

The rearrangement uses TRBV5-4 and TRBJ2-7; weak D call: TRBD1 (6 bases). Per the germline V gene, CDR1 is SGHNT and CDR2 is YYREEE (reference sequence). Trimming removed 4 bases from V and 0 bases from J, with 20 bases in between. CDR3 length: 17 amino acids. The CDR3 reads CASSHPPGTTNSYEQYF. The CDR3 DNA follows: TGTGCCAGCAGCCATCCCCCCGGGACAACCAACTCCTACGAGCAGTACTTC.

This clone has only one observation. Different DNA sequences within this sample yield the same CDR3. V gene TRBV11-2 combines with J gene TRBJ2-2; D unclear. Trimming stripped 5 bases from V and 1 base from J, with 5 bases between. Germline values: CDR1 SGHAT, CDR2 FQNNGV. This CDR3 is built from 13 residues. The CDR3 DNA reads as TGTGCCAGCAGCCTCAGGAACACCGGGGAGCTGTTTTTT. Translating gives CASSLRNTGELFF.